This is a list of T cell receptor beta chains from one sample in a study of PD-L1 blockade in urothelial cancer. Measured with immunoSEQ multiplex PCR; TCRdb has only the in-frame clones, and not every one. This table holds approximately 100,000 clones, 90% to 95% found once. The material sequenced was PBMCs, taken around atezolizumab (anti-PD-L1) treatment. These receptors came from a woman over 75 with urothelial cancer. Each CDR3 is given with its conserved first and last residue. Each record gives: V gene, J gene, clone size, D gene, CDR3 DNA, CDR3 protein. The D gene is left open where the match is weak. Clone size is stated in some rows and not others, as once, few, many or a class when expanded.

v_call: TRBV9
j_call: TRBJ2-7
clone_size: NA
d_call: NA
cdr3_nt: TGTGCCAGCAGCGGTAGCGAGGCCACCTACGAGCAGTACTTC
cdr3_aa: CASSGSEATYEQYF

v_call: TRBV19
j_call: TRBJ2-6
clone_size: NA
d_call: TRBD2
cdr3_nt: TGTGCCAGTAGTACGAGCCTAGCGGGAGGACTGGGGTCTGGGGCCAACGTCCTGACTTTC
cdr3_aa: CASSTSLAGGLGSGANVLTF

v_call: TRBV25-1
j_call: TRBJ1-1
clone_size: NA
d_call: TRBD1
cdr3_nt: TGTGCCAGCAGCCCCCACAGGGGGCGGGAGGACACTGAAGCTTTCTTT
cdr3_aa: CASSPHRGREDTEAFF

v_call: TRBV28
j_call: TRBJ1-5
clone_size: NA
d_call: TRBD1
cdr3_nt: TGTGCCAGCCGTCGATCAGGGGGCGCGGGCAATCAGCCCCAGCATTTT
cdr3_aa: CASRRSGGAGNQPQHF

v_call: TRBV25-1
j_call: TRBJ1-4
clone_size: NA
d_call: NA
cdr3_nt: TGTGCCAGCAGTGAATCTGTGACATTCGAAAAACTGTTTTTT
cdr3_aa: CASSESVTFEKLFF

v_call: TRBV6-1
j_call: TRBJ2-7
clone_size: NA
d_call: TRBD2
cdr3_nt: TGTGCCAGCAGTGAAGGGGGACTAGCTTACGAGCAGTACTTC
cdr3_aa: CASSEGGLAYEQYF

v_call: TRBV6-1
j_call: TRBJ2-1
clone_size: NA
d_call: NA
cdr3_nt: TGTGCCAGCAGTCCCCGGGTCAGGGGCAATGAGCAGTTCTTC
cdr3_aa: CASSPRVRGNEQFF

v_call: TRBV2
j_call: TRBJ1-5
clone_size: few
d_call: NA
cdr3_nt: TGTGCCAGCAGCCTACAGATAGATAGCAATCAGCCCCAGCATTTT
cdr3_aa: CASSLQIDSNQPQHF

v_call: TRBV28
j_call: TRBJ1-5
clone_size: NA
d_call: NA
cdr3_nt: TGTGCCTCGAGGGTTCCAGGGGAAGATCAGCCCCAGCATTTT
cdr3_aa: CASRVPGEDQPQHF

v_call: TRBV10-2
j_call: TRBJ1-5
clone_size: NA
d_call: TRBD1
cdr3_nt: TGCGCCAGCAGCCGGGACAGGGTGCAGCCCCAGCATTTT
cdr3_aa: CASSRDRVQPQHF

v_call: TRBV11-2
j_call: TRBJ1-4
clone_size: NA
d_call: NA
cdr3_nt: TGTGCCAGCACCCCCCAGGGTATGGGAAAACTGTTTTTT
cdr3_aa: CASTPQGMGKLFF

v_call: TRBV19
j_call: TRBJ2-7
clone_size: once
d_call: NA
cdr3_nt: TGTGCCAGTAGTCCTCCGGGACACTTTGCCTACGAGCAGTACTTC
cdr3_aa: CASSPPGHFAYEQYF

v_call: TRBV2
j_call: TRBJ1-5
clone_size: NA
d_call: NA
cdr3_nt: TGTGCCAGCACCCCGGGAGCTCAGCCCCAGCATTTT
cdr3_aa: CASTPGAQPQHF

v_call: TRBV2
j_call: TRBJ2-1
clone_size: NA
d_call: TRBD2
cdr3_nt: TGTGCCAGCAGTGAAGGAGCGGGAAGCGTGCAGTTCTTC
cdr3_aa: CASSEGAGSVQFF

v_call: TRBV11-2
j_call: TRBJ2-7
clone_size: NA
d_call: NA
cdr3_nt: TGTGCCAGCAGCTTAGCCCCCTGGGGCAACTCCTACGAGCAGTACTTC
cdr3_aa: CASSLAPWGNSYEQYF

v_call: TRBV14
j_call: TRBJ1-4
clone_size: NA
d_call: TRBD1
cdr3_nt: TGTGCCAGCAGCCGGACAGGGAGATCTAATGAAAAACTGTTTTTT
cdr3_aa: CASSRTGRSNEKLFF

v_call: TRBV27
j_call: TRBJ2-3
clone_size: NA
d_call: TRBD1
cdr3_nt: TGTGCCAGCGGCCTACAGGGGGCAGGCGCAGATACGCAGTATTTT
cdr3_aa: CASGLQGAGADTQYF

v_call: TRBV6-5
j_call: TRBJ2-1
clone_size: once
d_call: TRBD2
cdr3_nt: TGTGCCAGCAGGCGGGGGGAAGTATACAATGAGCAGTTCTTC
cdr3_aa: CASRRGEVYNEQFF

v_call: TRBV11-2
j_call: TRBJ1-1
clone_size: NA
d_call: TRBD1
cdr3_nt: TGTGCCAGCAGCTTAGGGGCAGGGGGAGCTTTCTTT
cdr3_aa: CASSLGAGGAFF

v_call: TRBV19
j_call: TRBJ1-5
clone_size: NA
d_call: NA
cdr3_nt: TGTGCCAGTAGTAGGGCTTCGACGGGCAATCAGCCCCAGCATTTT
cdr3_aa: CASSRASTGNQPQHF

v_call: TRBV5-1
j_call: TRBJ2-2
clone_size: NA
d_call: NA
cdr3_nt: TGCGCCAGCAGCTTGGCGGGCAGGGCGAACACCGGGGAGCTGTTTTTT
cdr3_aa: CASSLAGRANTGELFF

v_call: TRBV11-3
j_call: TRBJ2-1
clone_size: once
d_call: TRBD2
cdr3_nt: TGTGCCAGCAGCTTAGCGGGGAGGGCTTCCTACAATGAGCAGTTCTTC
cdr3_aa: CASSLAGRASYNEQFF

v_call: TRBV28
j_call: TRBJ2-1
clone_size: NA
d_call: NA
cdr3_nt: TGTGCCAGCGGAGTGGTCTACAATGAGCAGTTCTTC
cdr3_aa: CASGVVYNEQFF

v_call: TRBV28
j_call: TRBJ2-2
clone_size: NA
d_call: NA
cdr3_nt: TGTGCCAGCAGTCCCCGGGGACATCCTTCCGGGGAGCTGTTTTTT
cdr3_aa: CASSPRGHPSGELFF

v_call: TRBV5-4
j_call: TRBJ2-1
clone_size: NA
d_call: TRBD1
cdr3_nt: TGTGCCAGCAGCTTAGGACAGGGCTCCTACAATGAGCAGTTCTTC
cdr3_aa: CASSLGQGSYNEQFF

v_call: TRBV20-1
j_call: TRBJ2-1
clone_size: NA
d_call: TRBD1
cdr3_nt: TGCAGTGCTACAGGGGGCGGTGAGCAGTTCTTC
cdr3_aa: CSATGGGEQFF

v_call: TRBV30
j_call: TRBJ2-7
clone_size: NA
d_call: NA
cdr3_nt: TGTGCCTGGAGGAGGGCCGGTCTCTACGAGCAGTACTTC
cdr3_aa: CAWRRAGLYEQYF

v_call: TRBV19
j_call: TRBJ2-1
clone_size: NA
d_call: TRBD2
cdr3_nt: TGTGCCAGTAGTATAGCTAGCGGGACCTCTTACAATGAGCAGTTCTTC
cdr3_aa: CASSIASGTSYNEQFF

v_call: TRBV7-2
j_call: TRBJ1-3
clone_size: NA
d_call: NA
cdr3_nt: TGTGCCAGCAGCTTAGGAGGCCATAACACCATATATTTT
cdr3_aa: CASSLGGHNTIYF

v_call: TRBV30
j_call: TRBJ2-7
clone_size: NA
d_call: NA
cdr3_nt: TGTGCCTGGAGTGTTGGGCAGGGTCCCTACGAGCAGTACTTC
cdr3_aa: CAWSVGQGPYEQYF

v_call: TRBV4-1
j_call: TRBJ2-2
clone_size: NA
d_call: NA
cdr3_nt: TGCGCCAGCAGCCCACGTATCCTTGGAGCCGGGGAGCTGTTTTTT
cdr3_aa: CASSPRILGAGELFF

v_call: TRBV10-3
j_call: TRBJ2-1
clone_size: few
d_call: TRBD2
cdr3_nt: TGTGCCATCAGAGGGACTAGCGGGAGTCGGAATGAGCAGTTCTTC
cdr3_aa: CAIRGTSGSRNEQFF

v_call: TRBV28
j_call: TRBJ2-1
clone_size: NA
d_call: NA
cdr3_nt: TGTGCCAGCAGTTTAACTAGTCGGCAGTTCTTC
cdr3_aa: CASSLTSRQFF

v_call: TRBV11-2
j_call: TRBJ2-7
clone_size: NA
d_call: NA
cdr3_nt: TGTGCCAGCAGAAGTACAGGGAGCCCTTCCTACGAGCAGTACTTC
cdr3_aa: CASRSTGSPSYEQYF

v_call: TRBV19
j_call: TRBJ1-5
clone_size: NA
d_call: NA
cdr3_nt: TGTGCCAGTAGTATGCGGACAGGCAATCAGCCCCAGCATTTT
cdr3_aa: CASSMRTGNQPQHF

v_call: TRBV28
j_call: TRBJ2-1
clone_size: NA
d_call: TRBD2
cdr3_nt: TGTGCCAGCAGCCAGCTAGCGGGAGTGAGCAATGAGCAGTTCTTC
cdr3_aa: CASSQLAGVSNEQFF

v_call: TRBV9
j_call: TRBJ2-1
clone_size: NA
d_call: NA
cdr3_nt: TGTGCCAGCAGCGTAGAATCCGGGAGTGAGCAGTTCTTC
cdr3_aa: CASSVESGSEQFF

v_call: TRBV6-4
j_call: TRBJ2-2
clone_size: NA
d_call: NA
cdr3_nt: TGTGCCAGCAGCCCTGAGCAATTTGGGGAGCTGTTTTTT
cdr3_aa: CASSPEQFGELFF

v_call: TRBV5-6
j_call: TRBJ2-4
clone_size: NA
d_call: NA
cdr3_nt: TGTGCCAGCAGCTTGGCCCCGGGGGACATTCAGTACTTC
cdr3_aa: CASSLAPGDIQYF

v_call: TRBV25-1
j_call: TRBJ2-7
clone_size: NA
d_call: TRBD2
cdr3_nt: TGTGCCAGCAGTGTGATTAGCGGGAACGGGGAGCAGTACTTC
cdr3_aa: CASSVISGNGEQYF

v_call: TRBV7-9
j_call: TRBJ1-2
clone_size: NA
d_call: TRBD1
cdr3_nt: TGTGCCAGCAGCTTATCAGGGGGTGAAGGCTACACCTTC
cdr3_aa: CASSLSGGEGYTF

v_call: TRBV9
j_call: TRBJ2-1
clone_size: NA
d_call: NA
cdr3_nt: TGTGCCAGCAGCGTAGACGCGGTTAGCTCCTACAATGAGCAGTTCTTC
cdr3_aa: CASSVDAVSSYNEQFF

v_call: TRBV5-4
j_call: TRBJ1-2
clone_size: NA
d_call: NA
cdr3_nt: TGTGCCAGCAGCCCATGGACCCGGAGGCTCTATGGCTACACCTTC
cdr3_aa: CASSPWTRRLYGYTF

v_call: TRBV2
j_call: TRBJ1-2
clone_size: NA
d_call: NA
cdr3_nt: TGTGCCAGCACCCCACAGGGTATTGGCTATGGCTACACCTTC
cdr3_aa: CASTPQGIGYGYTF

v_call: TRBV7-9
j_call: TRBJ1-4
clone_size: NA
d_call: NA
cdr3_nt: TGTGCCAGCAGCTTAGAGGGCAGGGATAATGAAAAACTGTTTTTT
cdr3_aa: CASSLEGRDNEKLFF

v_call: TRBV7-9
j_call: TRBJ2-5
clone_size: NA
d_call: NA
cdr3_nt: TGTGCCAGCAGCTTTCGGCGGGATAGGGAGACCCAGTACTTC
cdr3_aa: CASSFRRDRETQYF

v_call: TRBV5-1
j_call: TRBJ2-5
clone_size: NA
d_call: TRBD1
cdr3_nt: TGCGCCAGCAGCTTGAGTTCAGGGGGCCTTCAAGAGACCCAGTACTTC
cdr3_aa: CASSLSSGGLQETQYF

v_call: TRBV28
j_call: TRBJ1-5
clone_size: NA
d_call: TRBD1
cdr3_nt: TGTGCCAGCAGTTTATTGGGACAGGGCGGCAGCAATCAGCCCCAGCATTTT
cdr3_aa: CASSLLGQGGSNQPQHF

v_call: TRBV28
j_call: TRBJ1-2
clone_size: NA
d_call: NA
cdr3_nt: TGTGCCAGCAGTTTATTATATCGGGGGGACTATGGCTACACCTTC
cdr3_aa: CASSLLYRGDYGYTF

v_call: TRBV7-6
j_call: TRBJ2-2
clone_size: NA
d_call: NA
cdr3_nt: TGTGCCAGCAGCTCCCGAGCTTTGACAGTTAACACCGGGGAGCTGTTTTTT
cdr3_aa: CASSSRALTVNTGELFF

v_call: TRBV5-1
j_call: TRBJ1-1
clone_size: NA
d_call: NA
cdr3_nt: TGCGCCAGCAGGCCTGACAGGTCTGGCACTGAAGCTTTCTTT
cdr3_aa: CASRPDRSGTEAFF

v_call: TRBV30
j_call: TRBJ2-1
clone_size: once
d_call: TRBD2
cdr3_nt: TGTGCCTGGAGTCCGAATAGCGGGGGTGAGCAGTTCTTC
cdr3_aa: CAWSPNSGGEQFF

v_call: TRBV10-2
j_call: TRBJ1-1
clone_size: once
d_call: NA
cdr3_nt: TGCGCCAGCAATCAGGGAAACACTGAAGCTTTCTTT
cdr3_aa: CASNQGNTEAFF

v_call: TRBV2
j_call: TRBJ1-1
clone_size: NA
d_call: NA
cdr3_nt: TGTGCCAGCAGCGGGCGGGAACTGGCTTTCTTT
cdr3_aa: CASSGRELAFF

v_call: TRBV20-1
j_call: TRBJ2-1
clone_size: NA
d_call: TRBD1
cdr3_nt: TGCAGTGCTAGGGGACAGGGCCAGTTCTTC
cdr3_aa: CSARGQGQFF

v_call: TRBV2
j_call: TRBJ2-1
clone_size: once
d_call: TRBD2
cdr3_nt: TGTGCCAGCAGTCCGACTAGCGGCTCCTACAATGAGCAGTTCTTC
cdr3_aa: CASSPTSGSYNEQFF

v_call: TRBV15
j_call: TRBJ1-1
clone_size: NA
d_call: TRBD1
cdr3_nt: TGTGCCACCAGCACCGGGACAGGGAGACCGAACACTGAAGCTTTCTTT
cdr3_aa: CATSTGTGRPNTEAFF

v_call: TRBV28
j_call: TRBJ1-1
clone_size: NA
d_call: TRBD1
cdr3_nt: TGTGCCAGCAGTTCGACAGGGAAAATCACTGAAGCTTTCTTT
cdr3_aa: CASSSTGKITEAFF

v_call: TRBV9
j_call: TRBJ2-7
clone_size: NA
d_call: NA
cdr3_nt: TGTGCCAGCAGCGTCGCAGGCGATCTATACTACGAGCAGTACTTC
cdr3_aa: CASSVAGDLYYEQYF